A single sample is the source of the 25 T cell receptor beta chains below, sequenced in a study of T cells in localized non-small cell lung cancer. Sequencing was performed with immunoSEQ multiplex PCR; in TCRdb, only in-frame clones are kept and a portion is missing. The sample has about 33,000 clones; approximately 87% are singletons. This sample comprised peripheral blood, obtained before any cancer treatment. These receptors were taken from a man aged 35-75 years with stage I lung adenocarcinoma.

The chain employs TRBV7-9 and TRBJ2-3, with D maybe TRBD1 (6 bases). The CDR3 spans 17 residues. Germline lookup yields CDR1 SEHNR and CDR2 FQNEAQ (reference sequence). Trimming left V 2 bases short and J 8 bases short, with 23 bases between. The CDR3 protein is CASSLQVGRIPRGTQYF. As DNA, the CDR3 is TGTGCCAGCAGCTTACAAGTCGGCCGAATCCCCAGGGGTACGCAGTATTTT.

V usage is TRBV10-3 and J usage is TRBJ1-6; TRBD1 might be the D (5 bases). This CDR3 contains 15 residues. The V end was cut by 3 bases, the J end by 8 bases, with 14 bases between. Germline V CDR1 and CDR2: ENHRY, SYGVKD. CDR3 in amino acids: CAISDKGLGDSPLHF. The CDR3 DNA reads as TGTGCCATCAGTGATAAGGGACTGGGGGATTCACCCCTCCACTTT.

This clone was seen a single time. The chain carries TRBV21-1 and TRBJ1-2. TRBV21-1 is a pseudogene segment. The CDR3 sequence is 17 residues long. The CDR3 loop reads CASSSKRETCGALGYTF. DNA for the CDR3: TGTGCCAGCAGCTCAAAAAGGGAGACATGTGGGGCTTTGGGCTACACCTTC.

The chain has TRBV10-2 and TRBJ1-1; no definite D call. Germline CDR1 reads WSHSY; CDR2 reads SAAADI. The CDR3 is 14 amino acids. Trimming left V 2 bases short and J 4 bases short, with 11 bases between. The CDR3 spells CASSEVAEGTEAFF. CDR3 bases: TGCGCCAGCAGTGAGGTGGCCGAGGGCACTGAAGCTTTCTTT.

As DNA, the CDR3 is TGTGCCAGCAGTGTTCAGTCACAGGGAGAAAAACTGTTTTTT. Its translation: CASSVQSQGEKLFF. The genes are TRBV6-1 and TRBJ1-4, with D tentatively TRBD1 (6 bases). Trimming stripped 4 bases from V and 8 bases from J, with 14 bases between. CDR3 length: 14 amino acids. From germline, CDR1 is MNHNS and CDR2 SASEGT.

The chain uses TRBV21-1 and TRBJ2-1. TRBV21-1 has pseudogene status. The CDR3 spans 16 residues. DNA of the CDR3: TGTGCCAGCAGAGAGATGCTACACCATTCCGACAATGAGCAGTTCTTC. Amino acid sequence: CASREMLHHSDNEQFF.

The chain employs TRBV19 and TRBJ1-4; no clear D gene. The CDR3 spans 14 residues. V lost 8 bases to trimming and J lost 7 bases, with 17 bases between them. Germline V gene lookup returns CDR1 LNHDA and CDR2 SQIVND (reference sequence). The CDR3 nucleotides read TGTGCCAGTCACCTAGGACGGGTTTCTGAAAAACTGTTTTTT. Encoded protein: CASHLGRVSEKLFF.

This chain uses TRBV23-1 with TRBJ1-2; weak D call: TRBD1 (5 bases). TRBV23-1 has ORF status, its function being uncertain. Trimming took off 2 bases at V and 3 bases at J, with 19 bases between the two ends. The CDR3 is 17 residues long. CDR3 region: CASSQPKAGPTDYGYTF. DNA of the CDR3: TGCGCCAGCAGTCAACCCAAGGCGGGACCCACTGACTATGGCTACACCTTC.

The J gene is TRBJ1-5, the V gene TRBV7-2; D perhaps matches TRBD1 (6 bases). Germline V gene sequence: CDR1 SGHTA, CDR2 FQGNSA. The CDR3 loop spans 14 amino acids. Trimming took off 5 bases at V and 0 bases at J, with 8 bases between the two ends. The CDR3 DNA is TGTGCCAGCAGCCAGGGGTTTAGCAATCAGCCCCAGCATTTT. Residues: CASSQGFSNQPQHF.

CDR3 amino acids: CASSEGSGTGADTQYF. Here the CDR3 DNA reads TGTGCCAGCAGTGAAGGGAGCGGGACAGGGGCAGATACGCAGTATTTT. J is TRBJ2-3 and V is TRBV6-4, with 10 bases that match TRBD1. Germline loops: CDR1 MRHNA, CDR2 SNTAGT. The CDR3 runs to 16 residues. The V gene end was trimmed by 3 bases and the J gene end by 4 bases; junction bases not matched to a gene: 7.

This clone came up once. The rearrangement uses TRBV27 and TRBJ1-2, with D maybe TRBD1 (6 bases). The CDR3 length is 12 residues. The ends were cut back, 11 bases at V and 2 bases at J, with 12 bases in the middle. The germline CDR1 and CDR2 sequences are MNHEY and SMNVEV (reference sequence). The CDR3 region has the DNA TGTGCCGGCCGAAGGGGGAACTATGGCTACACCTTC. Its translation is CAGRRGNYGYTF.

This chain connects TRBV6-6 to TRBJ2-1; D remains ambiguous. CDR1 and CDR2 (germline): MNHNY, SVGAGI (reference sequence). The CDR3 extends over 13 amino acids. V was clipped by 9 bases and J by 0 bases, with 9 bases between them. The CDR3 nucleotides read TGTGCCAGTAGCTGGGGCTCCTACAATGAGCAGTTCTTC. It encodes CASSWGSYNEQFF.

CDR3 in amino acids: CASSLAGLSPLHF. The CDR3, as DNA: TGCGCCAGCAGCTTGGCAGGGCTCTCGCCCCTCCACTTT. The chain recombines TRBV5-1 with TRBJ1-6; D is possibly TRBD1 (5 bases). Per the germline V gene, CDR1 is SGHRS and CDR2 is YFSETQ. V lost 0 bases to trimming and J lost 13 bases, with 11 bases between them. The CDR3 has 13 residues.

The rearrangement joins TRBV11-2 to TRBJ1-3; D is possibly TRBD1 (5 bases). The CDR3 extends over 14 amino acids. CDR1 is SGHAT, CDR2 FQNNGV, per germline. Trimming took off 5 bases at V and 0 bases at J, with 8 bases between the two ends. The CDR3 spells CASSQGLSGNTIYF. The CDR3, as DNA: TGTGCCAGCAGCCAGGGCCTCTCTGGAAACACCATATATTTT.

The chain is built from TRBV7-8 and TRBJ2-5; no definite D call. Trimming cost V 2 bases and J 7 bases, with 11 bases left between them. This CDR3 spans 13 amino acids. From germline, CDR1 is SGHVS and CDR2 FQNEAQ. CDR3 protein: CASSLRVLATQYF. CDR3 DNA: TGTGCCAGCAGCTTAAGGGTTCTTGCGACCCAGTACTTC.

The chain links TRBV9 to TRBJ1-2; no clear D. The CDR3 covers 13 residues. Trimming took off 0 bases at V and 2 bases at J, with 5 bases between the two ends. Germline values: CDR1 SGDLS, CDR2 YYNGEE. The CDR3 reads CASSVGANYGYTF. The CDR3 bases are TGTGCCAGCAGCGTAGGTGCCAACTATGGCTACACCTTC.

This chain joins TRBV27 and TRBJ1-2, with 7 bases lining up with TRBD1. The CDR3 is made up of 12 amino acids. Germline V lookup: CDR1 MNHEY, CDR2 SMNVEV (reference sequence). Trimming at V came to 9 bases and at J to 8 bases, leaving 9 bases not matched to a gene. The CDR3 DNA follows: TGTGCCAGTAGTCGGGACAGACGCGGCTACACCTTC. This codes for CASSRDRRGYTF.

The V call is TRBV6-6, the J call TRBJ1-1, with D unclear. The germline V and J ends were trimmed by 6 bases and 4 bases, with 15 bases remaining between them. CDR3 size: 14 residues. Germline lookup yields CDR1 MNHNY and CDR2 SVGAGI (reference sequence). CDR3: CASSQDGRSTEAFF. CDR3 coding DNA: TGTGCCAGCAGCCAAGACGGCAGGAGCACTGAAGCTTTCTTT.

The V and J genes are TRBV5-4 and TRBJ2-1, with D uncertain. Germline lookup yields CDR1 SGHNT and CDR2 YYREEE (reference sequence). CDR3 size: 13 residues. Trimming removed 0 bases from V and 6 bases from J, with 7 bases in between. The CDR3 sequence is CASSLEYSNEQFF. The CDR3 DNA reads TGTGCCAGCAGCTTGGAATACAGCAATGAGCAGTTCTTC.

The genes are TRBV15 and TRBJ2-7; D not certain. The CDR3 extends over 14 amino acids. The V end lost 0 bases, the J end lost 4 bases, and 10 bases lay between the germline ends. CDR1 LNHNV and CDR2 YYDKDF come from the germline V gene (reference sequence). The CDR3 nucleotides read TGTGCCACCAGCAGAGATCTTATGATGTACGAGCAGTACTTC. Translating gives CATSRDLMMYEQYF. Filled out from reference TRBV15 and TRBJ2-7, the complete variable domain reads DAMVIQNPRYQVTQFGKPVTLSCSQTLNHNVMYWYQQKSSQAPKLLFHYYDKDFNNEADTPDNFQSRRPNTSFCFLDIRSPGLGDTAMYLCATSRDLMMYEQYFGPGTRLTVT.

The rearrangement links TRBV18 to TRBJ1-1, with 9 nucleotides matching TRBD1. Per germline, CDR1 KGHSH and CDR2 LQKENI. Germline trimming cut 6 bases from V and 4 bases from J; bases unmatched to any gene: 3. This CDR3 region has 13 residues. CDR3 in DNA: TGTGCCAGCTCGGGGACAGGGTCCACTGAAGCTTTCTTT. Encoded protein: CASSGTGSTEAFF.

This clone was counted a few times. V gene TRBV30 combines with J gene TRBJ2-7; 7 bases agree with TRBD1. The CDR3 runs 13 residues. V trimming: 4 bases; J trimming: 2 bases; junction bases outside the gene matches: 5. Germline values: CDR1 GTSNPN, CDR2 SVGIG (reference sequence). For the CDR3, the DNA is TGTGCCTGGAATAGTCAGGGGGCCTACGAGCAGTACTTC. Translated: CAWNSQGAYEQYF.

The genes are TRBV2 and TRBJ1-2, with unresolved D. This CDR3 has 18 residues. Germline lookup yields CDR1 SNHLY and CDR2 FYNNEI. The V and J ends lost 2 bases and 4 bases respectively, with 23 bases between them. DNA for the CDR3: TGTGCCAGCAGTGAACTAGTATGGGATTCGTTGCGAGGCTATGGCTACACCTTC. It translates to CASSELVWDSLRGYGYTF. Looking up the rest from reference TRBV2 and TRBJ1-2 gives the full variable domain: EPEVTQTPSHQVTQMGQEVILRCVPISNHLYFYWYRQILGQKVEFLVSFYNNEISEKSEIFDDQFSVERPDGSNFTLKIRSTKLEDSAMYFCASSELVWDSLRGYGYTFGSGTRLTVV.

This clone was detected only once. This CDR3 reads CAWSLSGANVLTF. The CDR3 region has the DNA TGTGCCTGGAGTCTCTCTGGGGCCAACGTCCTGACTTTC. The chain is built from TRBV30 and TRBJ2-6; D ambiguous. CDR3 length: 13 residues. Per the germline V gene, CDR1 is GTSNPN and CDR2 is SVGIG (reference sequence). Trimming pared 2 bases from V and 0 bases from J, leaving 2 bases between. The full variable domain, its missing parts supplied by reference TRBV30 and TRBJ2-6, is SQTIHQWPATLVQPVGSPLSLECTVEGTSNPNLYWYRQAAGRGLQLLFYSVGIGQISSEVPQNLSASRPQDRQFILSSKKLLLSDSGFYLCAWSLSGANVLTFGAGSRLTVL.

The rearrangement joins TRBV7-6 to TRBJ1-5; D not resolved. V lost 5 bases, J lost 0 bases, and 11 bases lay in between. Germline V gene sequence: CDR1 SGHVS, CDR2 FNYEAQ. CDR3 length: 15 residues. CDR3 sequence reads: CASSPEVGSNQPQHF. In DNA, the CDR3 is TGTGCCAGCAGCCCGGAGGTCGGTAGCAATCAGCCCCAGCATTTT.